This TCR beta chain was sequenced in a study of blood T cell repertoires in COVID-19. In the study overall: COVID-19 samples collected from the United States, Italy and Spain covered acute and convalescent phases.

Germline V gene lookup returns CDR1 ENHRY and CDR2 SYGVKD. This CDR3 has 13 amino acids. This clone came up once. Per the study methods: The authors estimated nucleated cell counts from reference gene primer amplification. Some clones are missing from TCRdb's copy, which holds only in-frame ones; the method was immunoSEQ multiplex PCR. V and J calls and clone size come straight from that table; D and trimming were deduced from the DNA. The sample lists about 29,000 clones, about four fifths occurring once. V is TRBV10-3 and J is TRBJ2-3; TRBD2 might be the D (7 bases). The sequencing input was peripheral blood. The source of this sequence is a man older than 75 with active COVID-19. CDR3 amino acids: CALGGGTRDTQYF. The CDR3 region has the DNA TGTGCACTCGGCGGGGGCACGAGAGATACGCAGTATTTT.